This T cell receptor (beta chain) is drawn from a study of blood T cell repertoires in COVID-19. Study as a whole: Acute and convalescent COVID-19 specimens originated in the United States, Italy and Spain. PBMCs, B-cell-depleted T cells, or T cells provided the cDNA or gDNA that made up the material.

The authors' processing: The assay estimated nucleated cells by amplifying reference gene primers. This table comes from immunoSEQ multiplex PCR, and its TCRdb copy is limited to in-frame clones, with some not included. D and trimming come from the DNA, and the V and J calls and clone size come from that table. The table records about 95,000 clones, over 75% of them present only once. The CDR3 totals 19 residues. V was pared by 0 bases and J by 2 bases, with 11 bases of the junction left unmatched. Germline CDR1 is SGHRS and CDR2 is YFSETQ. The V call is TRBV5-1, the J call TRBJ2-6; 7 bases fit TRBD1. The receptor was isolated from a human donor in a cohort sampled during active COVID-19. Material for sequencing was peripheral blood. CDR3 residues: CASSLGYTLGTAGANVLTF. In DNA form, the CDR3 reads TGCGCCAGCAGCTTGGGCTATACCTTAGGGACAGCTGGGGCCAACGTCCTGACTTTC.